The 18 T cell receptor beta chains below all came from one sample that was sequenced in a study of OX40 agonist ivuxolimab in advanced cancers. The repertoire was sequenced with immunoSEQ multiplex PCR; TCRdb's copy has only in-frame clones and lacks some. The table includes under 25,000 clones, 70% to 90% detected once. The sample in question was CD4+ or CD8+ T cells sorted from blood, obtained in a trial of the OX40 agonist ivuxolimab. These receptors came from an adult with an advanced solid tumor such as melanoma, head and neck, liver or kidney cancer.

This clone has just one count. V gene TRBV29-1 combines with J gene TRBJ2-7; maybe TRBD1 (5 bases). Trimming took 0 bases from V and 1 from J, leaving 10 bases between them. The germline V gene encodes CDR1 SQVTM and CDR2 ANQGSEA. CDR3 length equals 14 residues. This chain's CDR3 is CSVEDPQGSYEQYF. CDR3 nucleotides: TGCAGCGTTGAAGATCCTCAGGGATCCTACGAGCAGTACTTC.

CDR3 nucleotide sequence: TGTGCCAGCGGGACAGGGAACTACGAGCAGTACTTC. Translating it yields CASGTGNYEQYF. The V and J genes are TRBV28 and TRBJ2-7; 9 nucleotides line up with TRBD1. The CDR3 totals 12 residues. Germline V gene sequence: CDR1 MDHEN, CDR2 SYDVKM. The V gene end was trimmed by 8 bases and the J gene end by 3 bases; junction bases not matched to a gene: 2.

This rearrangement joins TRBV6-5 to TRBJ1-6; the match to TRBD1 covers 9 bases. CDR1 is MNHEY and CDR2 is SVGAGI in the germline V gene. V was pared by 2 bases and J by 9 bases, with 2 bases of the junction left unmatched. CDR3 length: 14 residues. CDR3 protein: CASSYGTGISPLHF. As DNA, the CDR3 is TGTGCCAGCAGTTACGGGACAGGGATTTCACCCCTCCACTTT.

J is TRBJ2-7 and V is TRBV4-3; perhaps TRBD2 as D (5 bases). V was shortened by 0 bases and J by 4 bases, with 16 bases between the two germline ends. This CDR3 contains 16 residues. Per the germline V gene, CDR1 is LGHNA and CDR2 is YSLEER. This chain's CDR3 is CASSQDRAPGSYEQYF. The CDR3, as DNA: TGCGCCAGCAGCCAAGATAGGGCTCCTGGGAGTTACGAGCAGTACTTC.

The chain couples TRBV14 to TRBJ2-5; 9 bases map to TRBD1. This CDR3 contains 16 residues. The germline CDR1 and CDR2 sequences are SGHDN and FVKESK. V gave up 4 bases and J gave up 5 bases; unmatched junction bases: 11. This CDR3 is CASSPWPGQGGETQYF. Written as DNA, the CDR3 is TGTGCCAGCAGCCCTTGGCCGGGACAGGGTGGTGAGACCCAGTACTTC.

The chain links TRBV28 to TRBJ2-1, with 8 bases fitting TRBD2. Per germline, CDR1 MDHEN and CDR2 SYDVKM. The V segment lost 5 bases and the J segment 4 bases; nucleotides outside the gene matches: 7. This CDR3 spans 15 amino acids. CDR3 sequence: CASSPDSGTYNEQFF. Here the CDR3 DNA reads TGTGCCAGCAGTCCTGATAGCGGGACTTACAATGAGCAGTTCTTC.

The rearrangement uses TRBV7-9 and TRBJ2-7, with 7 bases identical to TRBD1. The CDR3 totals 12 residues. The V segment lost 6 bases and the J segment 3 bases; nucleotides outside the gene matches: 2. CDR1 is SEHNR and CDR2 is FQNEAQ in the germline V gene (reference sequence). This CDR3 is CASSTGDYEQYF. DNA for the CDR3: TGTGCCAGCAGTACAGGGGACTACGAGCAGTACTTC.

The V gene is TRBV25-1, the J gene TRBJ1-1; D perhaps matches TRBD1 (5 bases). The V end was cut by 4 bases, the J end by 1 base, with 10 bases between. The germline gives CDR1 MGHDK, CDR2 SYGVNS. The length of the CDR3 is 14 residues. Here the CDR3 reads CASSGGRKNTEAFF. The CDR3 DNA reads TGTGCCAGCAGTGGGGGACGGAAGAACACTGAAGCTTTCTTT.

The chain recombines TRBV7-8 with TRBJ2-1; 7 bases map to TRBD2. Germline V gene sequence: CDR1 SGHVS, CDR2 FQNEAQ. CDR3 length equals 15 residues. Losses at the gene ends were 0 bases for V and 2 bases for J; bases not matched to a gene: 1. CDR3 nucleotide sequence: TGTGCCAGCAGCTTAGCGGGAGGGCCCTACAATGAGCAGTTCTTC. Translating gives CASSLAGGPYNEQFF.

In regard to this clone: This same CDR3 is encoded by further DNA sequences in the sample. The chain joins TRBV9 to TRBJ2-1, with D unresolved. Trimming removed 0 bases at V and 4 bases at J, with 2 bases between. The CDR3 runs 12 residues. The germline V gene has CDR1 SGDLS and CDR2 YYNGEE. The CDR3 sequence: CASSVGYNEQFF. Here the CDR3 DNA reads TGTGCCAGCAGCGTAGGGTACAATGAGCAGTTCTTC.

The chain combines TRBV6-5 with TRBJ2-7; D gene uncertain. The CDR3 spans 15 residues. CDR1 MNHEY and CDR2 SVGAGI come from the germline V gene. Trimming took 0 bases from V and 0 from J, leaving 9 bases between them. CDR3 nucleotides: TGTGCCAGCAGTTACTCGCCAGGTAGCTCCTACGAGCAGTACTTC. The encoded protein is CASSYSPGSSYEQYF.

V usage is TRBV7-3 and J usage is TRBJ2-3, with D possibly being TRBD2 (6 bases). Looked up from germline, CDR1 is SGHTA and CDR2 is FQGTGA. Trimming pared 5 bases from V and 6 bases from J, leaving 18 bases between. The CDR3 runs to 15 residues. Here the CDR3 reads CASSLARERSDTQYF. Here the CDR3 DNA reads TGTGCCAGCAGCCTCGCTCGGGAGAGGTCCGATACGCAGTATTTT.

This clone was seen only a few times. CDR3 sequence: CASSSEQGIGNGNTIYF. DNA for the CDR3: TGTGCCAGCAGCTCCGAACAGGGGATCGGCAATGGAAACACCATATATTTT. The chain carries TRBV13 and TRBJ1-3; the match to TRBD1 covers 7 bases. This CDR3 has 17 amino acids. With 4 bases clipped from V and 3 bases from J, the junction kept 12 bases outside the gene matches. CDR1 is PRHDT, CDR2 FYEKMQ, per germline (reference sequence).

The chain combines TRBV19 with TRBJ1-5; D ambiguous. Germline loops: CDR1 LNHDA, CDR2 SQIVND (reference sequence). V gave up 5 bases and J gave up 0 bases, with 5 bases separating them. This CDR3 spans 13 amino acids. CDR3: CASSAHSNQPQHF. In DNA form, the CDR3 reads TGTGCCAGTAGTGCGCATAGCAATCAGCCCCAGCATTTT.

The J gene is TRBJ2-3, the V gene TRBV4-1; D not certain. Germline V lookup: CDR1 MGHRA, CDR2 YSYEKL. The CDR3 sequence is 14 residues long. V was shortened by 3 bases and J by 6 bases, with 13 bases between the two germline ends. This CDR3 is CASSQLQVPDTQYF. For the CDR3, the DNA is TGCGCCAGCAGCCAGTTGCAGGTCCCCGATACGCAGTATTTT.

The chain joins TRBV6-4 to TRBJ2-2; possibly TRBD1 for D (6 bases). The CDR3 is made up of 15 amino acids. The V and J ends lost 4 bases and 4 bases respectively, with 13 bases between them. Germline loops: CDR1 MRHNA, CDR2 SNTAGT. The CDR3 DNA reads as TGTGCCAGCAGTGGCGAGGGGGAAGCCACCGGGGAGCTGTTTTTT. Protein: CASSGEGEATGELFF.

This chain joins TRBV11-2 and TRBJ2-3, with D possibly being TRBD1 (5 bases). Germline V CDR1 and CDR2: SGHAT, FQNNGV. V was trimmed by 5 bases and J by 0 bases, leaving 12 bases between them. The CDR3 contains 15 residues. CDR3 coding DNA: TGTGCCAGCAGCCCGCTGACAGTTAGCACAGATACGCAGTATTTT. Protein sequence: CASSPLTVSTDTQYF.

The chain is built from TRBV7-3 and TRBJ2-1; 8 bases are a match to TRBD1. The germline CDR1 and CDR2 sequences are SGHTA and FQGTGA. V shed 5 bases, J shed 3 bases, and the junction held 12 bases outside the gene matches. The CDR3 runs to 17 residues. The CDR3 is CASSAGTGGIYYNEQFF. In nucleotides, the CDR3 is TGTGCCAGCAGCGCCGGGACAGGAGGTATATACTACAATGAGCAGTTCTTC. The whole variable domain, remainder taken from reference TRBV7-3 and TRBJ2-1, is GAGVSQTPSNKVTEKGKYVELRCDPISGHTALYWYRQSLGQGPEFLIYFQGTGAADDSGLPNDRFFAVRPEGSVSTLKIQRTERGDSAVYLCASSAGTGGIYYNEQFFGPGTRLTVL.